The sample holds a few counts of the clone carrying this T cell receptor beta chain. The sample originates from a study of shared clonotypes between healthy human individuals. Repertoires were generated with immunoSEQ multiplex PCR, while TCRdb's copy carries only in-frame clones and drops some. This table holds about 710,000 clones, roughly two thirds found once. The germline V gene has CDR1 SGHRS and CDR2 YFSETQ. The CDR3 has 13 amino acids. With V trimmed by 4 bases and J by 7 bases, 5 bases remained unmatched. The gene calls are TRBV5-1 and TRBJ2-5; TRBD2 matches at 9 bases. Sequencing was done on a sample of memory CD4+ T cells sorted from blood. As to subset: CD45RA-negative fraction. The TCR sequence derives from a woman in her 30s in good health. The CDR3 loop reads CASSPPTSGTQYF. The CDR3 nucleotides read TGCGCCAGCAGCCCCCCGACTAGCGGGACCCAGTACTTC.